The 6 T cell receptor beta chains below come from one sample, sequenced in a study of CD8 T cells in Susac syndrome. The authors reverse transcribed roughly 0.5 to 1 ug RNA with random hexamers. MiXCR was run by TCRdb on the immunoSEQ multiplex PCR reads, yielding one entry per CDR3 protein. The data contain more than 95,000 distinct CDR3 sequences, around 94% of them singletons. Sequencing was done on a sample of CD4+ T cells from PBMCs. These receptors originate from a human donor in good health.

The rearrangement uses TRBV5-1 and TRBJ2-1; 7 nucleotides align to TRBD2. Unmatched junction bases numbered 1, after V lost 0 bases and J lost 4 bases. The CDR3 is made up of 14 amino acids. The germline V gene has CDR1 SGHRS and CDR2 YFSETQ. The CDR3 coding sequence is TGCGCCAGCAGCTTGGTTAGCGGGTACAATGAGCAGTTCTTC. Translating it yields CASSLVSGYNEQFF.

The CDR3 DNA reads as TGCAGCGTTGTTAGGGTAGCGGGAGTTGATACGCAGTATTTT. Translated: CSVVRVAGVDTQYF. The chain is built from TRBV29-1 and TRBJ2-3, with 9 bases lining up with TRBD2. The CDR3 is 14 residues long. Germline-derived CDR1 and CDR2 are SQVTM and ANQGSEA. Trimming took 4 bases from V and 6 from J; bases not matched to a gene: 8.

The chain uses TRBV20-1 and TRBJ1-3; no clear D gene. The CDR3 covers 13 residues. Trimming took off 6 bases at V and 8 bases at J, with 17 bases between the two ends. Germline CDR1 and CDR2: DFQATT and SNEGSKA (reference sequence). As DNA, the CDR3 is TGCAGTGCCTCCGGGTCCTCACGGGACACCATATATTTT. This gives the protein CSASGSSRDTIYF.

This clonotype was seen just once. In nucleotides, the CDR3 is TGTGCCTGGACCATAGGTAGCGGGAGGCTAACAGATACGCAGTATTTT. This translates into CAWTIGSGRLTDTQYF. This chain joins TRBV30 and TRBJ2-3, with 10 nucleotides matching TRBD2. Germline V gene sequence: CDR1 GTSNPN, CDR2 SVGIG (reference sequence). The CDR3 is 16 residues long. J was trimmed by 3 bases and V by 4 bases; bases with no gene match: 10. Using reference TRBV30 and TRBJ2-3 for the parts outside the CDR3, the full variable domain is SQTIHQWPATLVQPVGSPLSLECTVEGTSNPNLYWYRQAAGRGLQLLFYSVGIGQISSEVPQNLSASRPQDRQFILSSKKLLLSDSGFYLCAWTIGSGRLTDTQYFGPGTRLTVL.

The chain employs TRBV21-1 and TRBJ1-5; TRBD1 was called by the table and not checked on the DNA. TRBV21-1 is reported as a pseudogene. The CDR3 runs 15 residues. The CDR3 is CASSKGQGAGQPQHF. CDR3 DNA sequence: TGTGCCAGCAGCAAAGGTCAGGGGGCGGGTCAGCCCCAGCATTTT.

The chain recombines TRBV2 with TRBJ2-7; 8 bases agree with TRBD1. After removal of 6 bases from V and 0 bases from J, the junction contained 13 bases not matched to a gene. Germline lookup yields CDR1 SNHLY and CDR2 FYNNEI. The CDR3 runs 17 residues. The CDR3 region has the DNA TGTGCCAGCAGACCCAACAGGGGGAGGACTGACTCCTACGAGCAGTACTTC. Its translation is CASRPNRGRTDSYEQYF.